There are many counts of the clone carrying this TCR beta chain. The sample's time point: blood at routine non-recurrence follow-up after resection. TCRdb re-derived calls from the 5' RACE reads in MiXCR, one entry per CDR3 protein. The sample records roughly 120,000 distinct CDR3 sequences, 11% being singletons. This entry comes from a study of spatial heterogeneity in lung cancer. For the study at large: Those follow-up PBMC samples that were available underwent sequencing, at a median interval of about 22 months following resection.

There are 15 residues in the CDR3. Germline V CDR1 and CDR2: SGHVS, FQNEAQ. The trim removed 5 bases at V and 3 bases at J, leaving 6 bases unmatched. The starting material was PBMCs, obtained at follow-up. V is TRBV7-8 and J is TRBJ2-7, with 11 bases fitting TRBD2. The sequence came from a female donor with early-stage non-small cell lung cancer. CDR3 in DNA: TGTGCCAGCAGCCCCGGGACTAGCGGAGGCTACGAGCAGTACTTC. Protein sequence: CASSPGTSGGYEQYF.